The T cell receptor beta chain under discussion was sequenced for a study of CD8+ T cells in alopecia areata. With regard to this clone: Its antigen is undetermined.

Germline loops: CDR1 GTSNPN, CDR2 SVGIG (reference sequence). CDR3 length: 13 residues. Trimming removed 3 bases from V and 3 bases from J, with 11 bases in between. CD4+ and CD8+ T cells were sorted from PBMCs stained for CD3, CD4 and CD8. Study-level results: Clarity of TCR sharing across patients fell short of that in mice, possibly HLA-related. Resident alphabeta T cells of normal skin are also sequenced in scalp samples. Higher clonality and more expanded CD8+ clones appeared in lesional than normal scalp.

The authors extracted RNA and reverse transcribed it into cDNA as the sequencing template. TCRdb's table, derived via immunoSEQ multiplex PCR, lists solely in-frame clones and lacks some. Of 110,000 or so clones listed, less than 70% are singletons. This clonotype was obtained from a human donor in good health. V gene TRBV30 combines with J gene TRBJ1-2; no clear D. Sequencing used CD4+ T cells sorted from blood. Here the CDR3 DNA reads TGTGCCTGGAGGCGCAGAGATTACTATGGCTACACCTTC. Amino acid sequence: CAWRRRDYYGYTF.